Presented here are 28 T cell receptor beta chains from one specimen sequenced in a study of cytomegalovirus exposure and HLA in healthy donors. It was with 60 Vbeta and 13 Jbeta primers that the PCR ran. The table came from immunoSEQ multiplex PCR; TCRdb's copy has only in-frame clones and leaves some out. The sample lists roughly 130,000 clones, roughly 78% occurring once. The specimen was PBMCs. The receptors shown here come from a male donor in good health and CMV-seronegative.

The rearrangement links TRBV11-1 to TRBJ2-5, with 10 bases identical to TRBD1. The germline V gene encodes CDR1 SGHAT and CDR2 FQDESV (reference sequence). CDR3 length equals 14 residues. The V and J ends lost 5 bases and 2 bases, in that order; junction bases with no gene match: 2. DNA of the CDR3: TGTGCCAGCAGCCGGGACAGGGGACAAGAGACCCAGTACTTC. This translates into CASSRDRGQETQYF.

In this sample, this clone turned up a few times. The chain links TRBV27 to TRBJ1-3; unclear D gene. The CDR3 extends over 15 amino acids. Germline CDR1 is MNHEY and CDR2 is SMNVEV (reference sequence). V lost 3 bases to trimming and J lost 0 bases, with 9 bases between them. The CDR3 spells CASSLTHSSGNTIYF. The CDR3, as DNA: TGTGCCAGCAGTTTGACACATAGCTCTGGAAACACCATATATTTT.

The V and J genes are TRBV9 and TRBJ1-3; D call uncertain. Between the trimmed V and J ends, which lost 0 bases and 0 bases, there was a span of 7 bases. This CDR3 spans 15 amino acids. Germline V gene data show CDR1 as SGDLS and CDR2 as YYNGEE. The CDR3 is CASSVAGSSGNTIYF. The DNA for the CDR3 is TGTGCCAGCAGCGTAGCGGGTAGCTCTGGAAACACCATATATTTT.

The genes are TRBV13 and TRBJ1-3; D uncertain. CDR3 length: 15 amino acids. Germline-derived CDR1 and CDR2 are PRHDT and FYEKMQ (reference sequence). Trimming left V 3 bases short and J 0 bases short, with 9 bases between. The DNA of the CDR3 is TGTGCCAGCAGCTTGAGCAGGAACTCTGGAAACACCATATATTTT. This codes for CASSLSRNSGNTIYF.

The chain carries TRBV5-1 and TRBJ2-7, with D possibly TRBD1 on 6 matching bases. From germline, CDR1 is SGHRS and CDR2 YFSETQ. This CDR3 spans 13 amino acids. Between the trimmed V and J ends, which lost 5 bases and 3 bases, there was a span of 12 bases. DNA of the CDR3: TGCGCCAGCAGTCCCCTGGGACACTACGAGCAGTACTTC. Amino acid sequence: CASSPLGHYEQYF.

The CDR3 reads CASSQDDRLNTEAFF. The CDR3 DNA reads as TGCGCCAGCAGCCAGGACGACAGGTTGAACACTGAAGCTTTCTTT. The chain employs TRBV4-3 and TRBJ1-1; a weak D match, TRBD1 (6 bases). The V gene's germline CDR1 is LGHNA and CDR2 YSLEER. Trimming shortened V by 3 bases and J by 0 bases, and 11 bases separated the two germline ends. This CDR3 comprises 15 residues.

CDR3 sequence: CASSLEGWGYTF. The CDR3 nucleotides read TGTGCCAGCAGCTTAGAGGGGTGGGGCTACACCTTC. The chain employs TRBV7-9 and TRBJ1-2, with D tentatively TRBD1 (5 bases). CDR1 is SEHNR, CDR2 FQNEAQ, per germline (reference sequence). Trimming removed 1 base at V and 8 bases at J, with 8 bases between. The CDR3 spans 12 residues. The full variable domain, its missing parts supplied by reference TRBV7-9 and TRBJ1-2, is DTGVSQNPRHKITKRGQNVTFRCDPISEHNRLYWYRQTLGQGPEFLTYFQNEAQLEKSRLLSDRFSAERPKGSFSTLEIQRTEQGDSAMYLCASSLEGWGYTFGSGTRLTVV.

This chain connects TRBV19 to TRBJ2-2; 8 positions match TRBD1. This CDR3 has 14 residues. In germline, CDR1 is LNHDA, CDR2 SQIVND (reference sequence). The ends lost 5 bases at V and 4 bases at J; junction bases unmatched: 3. The CDR3 DNA reads TGTGCCAGTAGTCAGGGGGCGATCACCGGGGAGCTGTTTTTT. Encoded protein: CASSQGAITGELFF.

V is TRBV27 and J is TRBJ1-1; possible D gene TRBD1, 5 bases. V was cut by 6 bases and J by 3 bases, with 14 bases left in between. Germline values: CDR1 MNHEY, CDR2 SMNVEV (reference sequence). The CDR3 has 14 amino acids. The CDR3 sequence is CASSRLGVDTEAFF. The CDR3 DNA is TGTGCCAGCAGCCGTTTAGGGGTGGACACTGAAGCTTTCTTT.

The chain employs TRBV18 and TRBJ2-7; 9 bases match TRBD1. From germline, CDR1 is KGHSH and CDR2 LQKENI. The trim removed 5 bases at V and 4 bases at J, leaving 15 bases unmatched. This CDR3 is 17 amino acids long. The CDR3 protein is CASSAIPTGGEYYEQYF. CDR3 nucleotide sequence: TGTGCCAGCTCAGCCATACCCACAGGGGGCGAATATTACGAGCAGTACTTC.

The genes are TRBV19 and TRBJ1-5, with a tentative D call TRBD1 (5 bases). Germline loops: CDR1 LNHDA, CDR2 SQIVND (reference sequence). The CDR3 contains 14 residues. V was cut by 7 bases and J by 0 bases, with 10 bases left in between. CDR3 DNA: TGTGCCAGTAAAGAAGGGGTTAGCAATCAGCCCCAGCATTTT. This encodes CASKEGVSNQPQHF.

The chain has TRBV15 and TRBJ1-1; 7 bases fit TRBD1. The CDR3 totals 12 residues. V was clipped by 6 bases and J by 6 bases; unmatched bases: 4. Per germline, CDR1 LNHNV and CDR2 YYDKDF (reference sequence). The CDR3 here is CATRKGAAEAFF. The CDR3 nucleotides are TGTGCCACCAGGAAGGGGGCGGCTGAAGCTTTCTTT.

In this sample, this clone turned up many times. The V and J genes are TRBV6-4 and TRBJ1-2; 12 bases agree with TRBD1. J lost 12 bases, V lost 0 bases, and 5 bases had no gene match. The CDR3 totals 14 residues. Germline assignment: CDR1 MRHNA and CDR2 SNTAGT. CDR3 in DNA: TGTGCCAGCAGTGACTCAGGGGACAGGGGGCCGGACACCTTC. It specifies CASSDSGDRGPDTF.

The chain recombines TRBV27 with TRBJ1-1; D is perhaps TRBD1 (6 bases). CDR1 and CDR2 (germline): MNHEY, SMNVEV (reference sequence). The CDR3 has 14 amino acids. Trimming left V 6 bases short and J 2 bases short, with 13 bases between. The CDR3 region has the DNA TGTGCCAGCAGCGCAAGGGGGAGAAACACTGAAGCTTTCTTT. It encodes CASSARGRNTEAFF.

This chain links TRBV6-1 with TRBJ2-1, with 13 bases matching TRBD2. With 4 bases clipped from V and 3 bases from J, the junction kept 0 bases outside the gene matches. Germline V gene sequence: CDR1 MNHNS, CDR2 SASEGT. The CDR3 has 15 amino acids. The CDR3 sequence is CASSGLAGGYNEQFF. The CDR3 DNA sequence: TGTGCCAGCAGTGGACTAGCGGGAGGCTACAATGAGCAGTTCTTC.

The chain is built from TRBV7-2 and TRBJ1-5, with D possibly matching TRBD1 (6 bases). From germline, CDR1 is SGHTA and CDR2 FQGNSA. The CDR3 sequence is 14 residues long. The V end lost 2 bases, the J end lost 6 bases, and 11 bases lay between the germline ends. The CDR3 protein is CASSLTGQGQPQHF. CDR3 nucleotides: TGTGCCAGCAGCTTAACAGGGCAGGGTCAGCCCCAGCATTTT.

V usage is TRBV13 and J usage is TRBJ2-7; 11 bases are a match to TRBD2. This CDR3 has 18 amino acids. V lost 0 bases and J lost 6; bases outside the gene matches: 13. The germline gives CDR1 PRHDT, CDR2 FYEKMQ (reference sequence). The DNA for the CDR3 is TGTGCCAGCAGCTTAGGTTTGGGATTAGCGGGAGGGCCTGGCGAGCAGTACTTC. Amino acid sequence: CASSLGLGLAGGPGEQYF.

V usage is TRBV7-8 and J usage is TRBJ2-7, with D perhaps matching TRBD1 (6 bases). The germline V gene encodes CDR1 SGHVS and CDR2 FQNEAQ. The CDR3 spans 15 residues. V was clipped by 4 bases and J by 6 bases, with 19 bases between them. CDR3: CASSSFGAGGSEQYF. The DNA for the CDR3 is TGTGCCAGCAGCTCGTTCGGGGCTGGGGGCTCCGAGCAGTACTTC. Full variable domain (rest looked up from reference TRBV7-8 and TRBJ2-7): GAGVSQSPRYKVAKRGQDVALRCDPISGHVSLFWYQQALGQGPEFLTYFQNEAQLDKSGLPSDRFFAERPEGSVSTLKIQRTQQEDSAVYLCASSSFGAGGSEQYFGPGTRLTVT.

The chain has TRBV19 and TRBJ1-1; no firm D call. The length of the CDR3 is 14 residues. The V end was cut by 4 bases, the J end by 1 base, with 10 bases between. Germline V gene lookup returns CDR1 LNHDA and CDR2 SQIVND (reference sequence). The CDR3 region is CASSTPYKNTEAFF. CDR3 nucleotides: TGTGCCAGTAGTACTCCTTACAAGAACACTGAAGCTTTCTTT.

This clone was observed a handful of times. V gene TRBV6-1 combines with J gene TRBJ2-5; 12 nucleotides align to TRBD2. Germline V CDR1 and CDR2: MNHNS, SASEGT. Unmatched junction bases numbered 13, after V lost 4 bases and J lost 4 bases. The CDR3 has 18 amino acids. CDR3 loop: CASSAGTSGLRAPETQYF. The DNA for the CDR3 is TGTGCCAGCAGTGCCGGGACTAGCGGGCTGAGGGCTCCAGAGACCCAGTACTTC.

The chain employs TRBV5-1 and TRBJ1-6; D may be TRBD1 (6 bases). The CDR3 sequence is 23 residues long. Germline V gene sequence: CDR1 SGHRS, CDR2 YFSETQ. The germline V and J ends were trimmed by 0 bases and 3 bases, with 31 bases remaining between them. The DNA of the CDR3 is TGCGCCAGCAGCTTGGAGGTTTTTAGACTTAGGACAGCCTCCCGAGACTATAATTCACCCCTCCACTTT. Residues: CASSLEVFRLRTASRDYNSPLHF. The variable domain in full, with the rest retrieved from reference TRBV5-1 and TRBJ1-6, is KAGVTQTPRYLIKTRGQQVTLSCSPISGHRSVSWYQQTPGQGLQFLFEYFSETQRNKGNFPGRFSGRQFSNSRSEMNVSTLELGDSALYLCASSLEVFRLRTASRDYNSPLHFGNGTRLTVT.

The chain couples TRBV10-3 to TRBJ2-7; possible D gene TRBD1, 6 bases. CDR3 length: 16 residues. The V gene lost 0 bases and the J gene lost 5 bases, with 17 bases spanning the gap. From germline, CDR1 is ENHRY and CDR2 SYGVKD. CDR3 sequence reads: CAISESMGRGSHEQYF. The CDR3 DNA sequence: TGTGCCATCAGTGAGTCGATGGGCAGGGGATCACACGAGCAGTACTTC.

Only one count was recorded for this clone. One junction end does not reproduce the germline sequence, and a read error may be involved. This sequence joins TRBV15 and TRBJ2-6; tentative D call: TRBD2 (7 bases). Per the germline V gene, CDR1 is LNHNV and CDR2 is YYDKDF (reference sequence). The CDR3 sequence is 19 residues long. The CDR3: CATSTRRRGGGSGANGLTF. The CDR3 coding sequence is TGTGCCACCAGCACCCGCCGGAGGGGGGGAGGCTCTGGGGCCAACGGCCTGACTTTC.

The chain is built from TRBV19 and TRBJ2-7; unclear D gene. The germline V gene has CDR1 LNHDA and CDR2 SQIVND (reference sequence). This CDR3 is 15 amino acids long. Deletions cut 7 bases from V and 0 bases from J, with 16 bases between. CDR3: CASNPRGASSYEQYF. CDR3 coding DNA: TGTGCCAGTAACCCCCGCGGCGCATCCTCCTACGAGCAGTACTTC.

J is TRBJ2-5 and V is TRBV29-1; D is undetermined. Germline CDR1 SQVTM, CDR2 ANQGSEA. There are 13 residues in the CDR3. Trimming took off 8 bases at V and 1 base at J, with 14 bases between the two ends. CDR3 sequence reads: CSLTFSGQETQYF. CDR3 DNA sequence: TGCAGCCTAACCTTCTCGGGCCAAGAGACCCAGTACTTC. Drawing the rest from reference TRBV29-1 and TRBJ2-5, the complete variable domain is SAVISQKPSRDICQRGTSLTIQCQVDSQVTMMFWYRQQPGQSLTLIATANQGSEATYESGFVIDKFPISRPNLTFSTLTVSNMSPEDSSIYLCSLTFSGQETQYFGPGTRLLVL.

V and J are TRBV2 and TRBJ2-7, with D possibly matching TRBD1 (5 bases). This CDR3 spans 14 amino acids. The ends were cut back, 7 bases at V and 0 bases at J, with 13 bases in the middle. Germline V gene data show CDR1 as SNHLY and CDR2 as FYNNEI. The CDR3 loop reads CASITGPSSYEQYF. The CDR3 region has the DNA TGTGCCAGCATTACAGGACCAAGCTCCTACGAGCAGTACTTC.

This clone was seen just once. The chain carries TRBV11-3 and TRBJ2-2; 7 bases line up with TRBD1. The J segment lost 4 bases and the V segment lost 0 bases, leaving 5 bases of the junction unmatched. Per germline, CDR1 SGHNT and CDR2 YENEEA. This CDR3 is 16 amino acids long. The DNA for the CDR3 is TGTGCCAGCAGCTTAGATCTGTCAGGGGGCACCGGGGAGCTGTTTTTT. This gives the protein CASSLDLSGGTGELFF.

The chain couples TRBV14 to TRBJ2-2; D not resolved. Germline V gene sequence: CDR1 SGHDN, CDR2 FVKESK. Trimming cost V 4 bases and J 3 bases, with 9 bases left between them. The length of the CDR3 is 14 residues. CDR3: CASSLLYDTGELFF. CDR3 nucleotides: TGTGCCAGCAGCCTCCTATACGACACCGGGGAGCTGTTTTTT.